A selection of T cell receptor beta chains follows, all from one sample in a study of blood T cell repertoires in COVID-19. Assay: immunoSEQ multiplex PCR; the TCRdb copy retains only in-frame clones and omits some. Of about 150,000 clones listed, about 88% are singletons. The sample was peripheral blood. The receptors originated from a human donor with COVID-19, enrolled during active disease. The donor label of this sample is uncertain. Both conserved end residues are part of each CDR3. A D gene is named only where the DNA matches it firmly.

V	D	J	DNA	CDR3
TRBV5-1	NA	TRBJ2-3	TGCGCCAGCAGTAGAAGCACAGATACGCAGTATTTT	CASSRSTDTQYF
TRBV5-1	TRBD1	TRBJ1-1	TGCGCCAGCAGCCACGCGCAGGGGGCCAACACTGAAGCTTTCTTT	CASSHAQGANTEAFF
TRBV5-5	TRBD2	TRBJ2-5	TGTGCCAGCAGCCTAGCGGGAGGGTACCAAGAGACCCAGTACTTC	CASSLAGGYQETQYF
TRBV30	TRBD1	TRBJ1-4	TGTGCCTGGGGCCCCGGACAGGGCAGGGAAAAACTGTTTTTT	CAWGPGQGREKLFF
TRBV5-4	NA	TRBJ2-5	TGTGCCAGCAGCTTGGTCGCGCAGGGAGGAGAGACCCAGTACTTC	CASSLVAQGGETQYF
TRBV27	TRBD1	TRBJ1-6	TGTGCCAGCAGCCGAACAGGGGGGGGAATCTCCTATAATTCACCCCTCCACTTT	CASSRTGGGISYNSPLHF
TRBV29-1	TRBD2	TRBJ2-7	TGCAGCGTTGAAGATGCGGCGGGGGTTAATTACGAGCAGTACTTC	CSVEDAAGVNYEQYF
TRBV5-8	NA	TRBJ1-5	TGTGCCAGCAGCTTGGACTATAGCAATCAGCCCCAGCATTTT	CASSLDYSNQPQHF
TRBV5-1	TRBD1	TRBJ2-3	TGCGCCAGCAGCTGGAGTGCGGGACAGGGAGCAGATACGCAGTATTTT	CASSWSAGQGADTQYF
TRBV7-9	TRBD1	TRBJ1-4	TGTGCCAGCAGCTTAAGGACAGGGAATGAAAAACTGTTTTTT	CASSLRTGNEKLFF
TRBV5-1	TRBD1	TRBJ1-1	TGCGCCAGCAGCGCAGAGCCGGGACAGGGGGTTTTGAACACTGAAGCTTTCTTT	CASSAEPGQGVLNTEAFF
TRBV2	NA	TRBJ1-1	TGTGCCAGCACCCCAGCCGGGGTGCACACTGAAGCTTTCTTT	CASTPAGVHTEAFF
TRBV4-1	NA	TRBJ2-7	TGCGCCAGCAGCCAAGTCAACCAGGGGCGCGAGCAGTACTTC	CASSQVNQGREQYF
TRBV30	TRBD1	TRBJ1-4	TGTGCCTGGGGGACAGGGGGCGAGGAAAAACTGTTTTTT	CAWGTGGEEKLFF
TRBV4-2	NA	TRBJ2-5	TGTGCCAGCAGCCAAGGGGGCAGGGTAGTAGAGACCCAGTACTTC	CASSQGGRVVETQYF
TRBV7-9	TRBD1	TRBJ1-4	TGTGCCAGCAGCGCCCAAACACAGGGGGTGGATAATGAAAAACTGTTTTTT	CASSAQTQGVDNEKLFF
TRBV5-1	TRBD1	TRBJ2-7	TGCGCCAGCAGCTTGTGGGACAGGGGCTACGAGCAGTACTTC	CASSLWDRGYEQYF